These T cell receptor beta chains were read from a single sample in a study of blood T cell repertoires in COVID-19. Sequencing was performed with immunoSEQ multiplex PCR; in TCRdb, only in-frame clones are kept and a portion is missing. The data show hundreds of thousands of clones, about 90% seen once. The sequenced sample consisted of peripheral blood. Every receptor here comes from a woman aged 18-29 years who had recovered from COVID-19. Each CDR3 is given with its conserved first and last residue. D genes are given only for firm matches. Size values are once, few and many counts, or a class for expanded clones, and some rows have none.

V gene: TRBV6-5; J gene: TRBJ1-1; clone size: .; D gene: .; CDR3 DNA: TGTGCCAGCAGTTACCGCGGGGATTCCACTGAAGCTTTCTTT; CDR3 protein: CASSYRGDSTEAFF
V gene: TRBV6-6; J gene: TRBJ2-2; clone size: .; D gene: TRBD2; CDR3 DNA: TGTGCCAGCAGTCGACCAGGACTAGCGGGAGCCACAGGGTCCGGGGAGCTGTTTTTT; CDR3 protein: CASSRPGLAGATGSGELFF
V gene: TRBV5-1; J gene: TRBJ1-1; clone size: .; D gene: .; CDR3 DNA: TGCGCCAGCAGCCCGGGGGACCGTAAGAACACTGAAGCTTTCTTT; CDR3 protein: CASSPGDRKNTEAFF
V gene: TRBV9; J gene: TRBJ2-6; clone size: .; D gene: TRBD2; CDR3 DNA: TGTGCCAGCAGCCCGCGGGGGAGCTCTGGGGCCAACGTCCTGACTTTC; CDR3 protein: CASSPRGSSGANVLTF
V gene: TRBV19; J gene: TRBJ2-1; clone size: .; D gene: TRBD2; CDR3 DNA: TGTGCCAGTAGTATCTTAGCGGGAGGCCCCGATGAGCAGTTCTTC; CDR3 protein: CASSILAGGPDEQFF
V gene: TRBV5-5; J gene: TRBJ1-4; clone size: .; D gene: .; CDR3 DNA: TGTGCCAGCAGCTTGGCGGCCCTATTACAGGGTCAGGAAAAACTGTTTTTT; CDR3 protein: CASSLAALLQGQEKLFF
V gene: TRBV7-9; J gene: TRBJ1-2; clone size: once; D gene: .; CDR3 DNA: TGTGCCAGCAGCTTAGACAACAGGGAGGGTGGCTACACCTTC; CDR3 protein: CASSLDNREGGYTF
V gene: TRBV7-2; J gene: TRBJ2-1; clone size: .; D gene: TRBD2; CDR3 DNA: TGTGCCAGCAGCTTAGTAGCCCCGGGACTAATCTACAATGAGCAGTTCTTC; CDR3 protein: CASSLVAPGLIYNEQFF
V gene: TRBV12-5; J gene: TRBJ2-1; clone size: .; D gene: TRBD1; CDR3 DNA: TGTGCTAGTGGTTTGGGGGTAACAGGGGGCATTGACAATGAGCAGTTCTTC; CDR3 protein: CASGLGVTGGIDNEQFF
V gene: TRBV12-5; J gene: TRBJ1-1; clone size: .; D gene: .; CDR3 DNA: TGTGCTAGTGGACCTGAGGGCCGCACTGAAGCTTTCTTT; CDR3 protein: CASGPEGRTEAFF
V gene: TRBV10-2; J gene: TRBJ1-1; clone size: .; D gene: .; CDR3 DNA: TGCGCCAGCATTGCGGACAGTTTGAACACTGAAGCTTTCTTT; CDR3 protein: CASIADSLNTEAFF
V gene: TRBV24-1; J gene: TRBJ1-4; clone size: .; D gene: TRBD1; CDR3 DNA: TGTGCCACCAGTGAAGGGACAGGAGGAAATGAAAAACTGTTTTTT; CDR3 protein: CATSEGTGGNEKLFF
V gene: TRBV5-6; J gene: TRBJ2-1; clone size: .; D gene: .; CDR3 DNA: TGTGCCAGCAGCAGGAGGACAGCGCACAATGAGCAGTTCTTC; CDR3 protein: CASSRRTAHNEQFF
V gene: TRBV4-3; J gene: TRBJ2-1; clone size: .; D gene: TRBD1; CDR3 DNA: TGCGCCAGCAGCCAAGTCGACAGGGGGGCATACAATGAGCAGTTCTTC; CDR3 protein: CASSQVDRGAYNEQFF
V gene: TRBV15; J gene: TRBJ2-5; clone size: .; D gene: TRBD2; CDR3 DNA: TGTGCCACCAGCAGAGTCGCGTCTAGCGGGTTAGGAGAGACCCAGTACTTC; CDR3 protein: CATSRVASSGLGETQYF
V gene: TRBV28; J gene: TRBJ1-6; clone size: .; D gene: TRBD1; CDR3 DNA: TGTGCCAGCCAGCCCAACCGACAGGGACGGAATTCACCCCTCCACTTT; CDR3 protein: CASQPNRQGRNSPLHF
V gene: TRBV12-5; J gene: TRBJ2-1; clone size: .; D gene: TRBD1; CDR3 DNA: TGTGCTAGTGGCACCCGCACAGGGGTTATCATCGGTTATGAGCAGTTCTTC; CDR3 protein: CASGTRTGVIIGYEQFF
V gene: TRBV7-6; J gene: TRBJ2-5; clone size: .; D gene: TRBD1; CDR3 DNA: TGTGCCAGCAGCCAGCGGACAGGGGCTAAAGAGACCCAGTACTTC; CDR3 protein: CASSQRTGAKETQYF
V gene: TRBV25-1; J gene: TRBJ1-2; clone size: .; D gene: .; CDR3 DNA: TGTGCCAGCAGTGAATGGAGCGGCTACACCTTC; CDR3 protein: CASSEWSGYTF
V gene: TRBV7-9; J gene: TRBJ1-4; clone size: .; D gene: .; CDR3 DNA: TGTGCCAGCAGCCGGAACAGGGAGGGTGCAACTAATGAAAAACTGTTTTTT; CDR3 protein: CASSRNREGATNEKLFF
V gene: TRBV12-3/TRBV12-4; J gene: TRBJ1-2; clone size: .; D gene: TRBD1; CDR3 DNA: TGTGCCAGCAGTTTCAGGGACAGCTATGGCTACACCTTC; CDR3 protein: CASSFRDSYGYTF
V gene: TRBV4-1; J gene: TRBJ1-3; clone size: .; D gene: .; CDR3 DNA: TGCGCCAGCAGCTACGGCCTGACAGGCTCAAATAGAAACACCATATATTTT; CDR3 protein: CASSYGLTGSNRNTIYF
V gene: TRBV7-2; J gene: TRBJ2-3; clone size: .; D gene: TRBD2; CDR3 DNA: TGTGCCAGCAGCGGACTAGCGGCCAGCACAGATACGCAGTATTTT; CDR3 protein: CASSGLAASTDTQYF
V gene: TRBV9; J gene: TRBJ2-3; clone size: .; D gene: TRBD1; CDR3 DNA: TGTGCCAGCAGCGTGCGGGACAGGGGGCGAGATACGCAGTATTTT; CDR3 protein: CASSVRDRGRDTQYF
V gene: TRBV7-8; J gene: TRBJ2-5; clone size: .; D gene: TRBD2; CDR3 DNA: TGTGCCAGCAGCCCGAGGCTGACTAGCGGGAGACGAGAGACCCAGTACTTC; CDR3 protein: CASSPRLTSGRRETQYF
V gene: TRBV21-1; J gene: TRBJ2-1; clone size: .; D gene: .; CDR3 DNA: TGTGCCAGCAGCATAAAGGCTAGCGGGAGAATGGGCAATGAGCAGTTCTTC; CDR3 protein: CASSIKASGRMGNEQFF
V gene: TRBV7-9; J gene: TRBJ1-2; clone size: few; D gene: .; CDR3 DNA: TGTGCCAGCAGCCCCACAGCAAACTATGGCTACACCTTC; CDR3 protein: CASSPTANYGYTF
V gene: TRBV7-9; J gene: TRBJ1-4; clone size: .; D gene: TRBD1; CDR3 DNA: TGTGCCTGGACGAGGGGACAGGGGACTGAAAAACTGTTTTTT; CDR3 protein: CAWTRGQGTEKLFF
V gene: TRBV24-1; J gene: TRBJ2-1; clone size: .; D gene: TRBD2; CDR3 DNA: TGTGCCACCAGTGATATCGGGACTAGCAATGAGCAGTTCTTC; CDR3 protein: CATSDIGTSNEQFF
V gene: TRBV4-1; J gene: TRBJ2-1; clone size: .; D gene: TRBD2; CDR3 DNA: TGCGCCAGCAGCCCCACTAGCGGGGGCAATGAGCAGTTCTTC; CDR3 protein: CASSPTSGGNEQFF
V gene: TRBV7-2; J gene: TRBJ1-2; clone size: once; D gene: .; CDR3 DNA: TGTGCCAGCAGCTCGAGGGTGGGAATGGGCTATGGCTACACCTTC; CDR3 protein: CASSSRVGMGYGYTF
V gene: TRBV6-5; J gene: TRBJ2-4; clone size: .; D gene: .; CDR3 DNA: TGTGCCAGCATGGCGGGATTCCTAGCCAAAAACATTCAGTACTTC; CDR3 protein: CASMAGFLAKNIQYF
V gene: TRBV3-1/TRBV3-2; J gene: TRBJ2-6; clone size: .; D gene: .; CDR3 DNA: TGTGCCAGCAGCCTTACATCTGGGGCCAACGTCCTGACTTTC; CDR3 protein: CASSLTSGANVLTF
V gene: TRBV9; J gene: TRBJ1-2; clone size: .; D gene: .; CDR3 DNA: TGTGCCAGCAACGGGTTGTGGGGCTACACCTTC; CDR3 protein: CASNGLWGYTF
V gene: TRBV11-2; J gene: TRBJ2-2; clone size: .; D gene: TRBD1; CDR3 DNA: TGTGCCAGCAGCCCCCCGGCAGGGGGATTCACCGGGGAGCTGTTTTTT; CDR3 protein: CASSPPAGGFTGELFF
V gene: TRBV7-9; J gene: TRBJ1-2; clone size: .; D gene: TRBD1; CDR3 DNA: TGTGCCAGCAGCCAAACGGACAGGGGTGGCGGCTACACCTTC; CDR3 protein: CASSQTDRGGGYTF
V gene: TRBV14; J gene: TRBJ1-4; clone size: .; D gene: .; CDR3 DNA: TGTGCCAGCAGCAGAGATCACTACGAAAAACTGTTTTTT; CDR3 protein: CASSRDHYEKLFF
V gene: TRBV6-2/TRBV6-3; J gene: TRBJ1-2; clone size: .; D gene: TRBD1; CDR3 DNA: TGTGCCAGCAGTCGAATTAATCCGGGACAGGGGAAGGGCTACACCTTC; CDR3 protein: CASSRINPGQGKGYTF
V gene: TRBV28; J gene: TRBJ2-3; clone size: many; D gene: TRBD2; CDR3 DNA: TGTGCCAGCAGGTTGGGGCAGGGAGGGTTGGATACGCAGTATTTT; CDR3 protein: CASRLGQGGLDTQYF
V gene: TRBV7-8; J gene: TRBJ1-4; clone size: .; D gene: .; CDR3 DNA: TGTGCCAGCAGCTTTTCCGCTAATGAAAAACTGTTTTTT; CDR3 protein: CASSFSANEKLFF
V gene: TRBV10-2; J gene: TRBJ1-2; clone size: .; D gene: TRBD1; CDR3 DNA: TGCGCCAGCACCACGGGACAGGGGAATTACTATGGCTACACCTTC; CDR3 protein: CASTTGQGNYYGYTF
V gene: TRBV2; J gene: TRBJ2-3; clone size: .; D gene: TRBD1; CDR3 DNA: TGTGCCAGCAGCCACGACAGGGGATTGAGCACAGATACGCAGTATTTT; CDR3 protein: CASSHDRGLSTDTQYF
V gene: TRBV28; J gene: TRBJ2-3; clone size: .; D gene: .; CDR3 DNA: TGTGCCAGTTTAGAACCGTCCCGCACAGATACGCAGTATTTT; CDR3 protein: CASLEPSRTDTQYF
V gene: TRBV28; J gene: TRBJ2-2; clone size: few; D gene: .; CDR3 DNA: TGTGCCAGCAGCCCCTTCCCCGGGGAGCTGTTTTTT; CDR3 protein: CASSPFPGELFF
V gene: TRBV5-4; J gene: TRBJ1-1; clone size: .; D gene: .; CDR3 DNA: TGTGCCAGCACCCGCGGGGGGATTCAGAACACTGAAGCTTTCTTT; CDR3 protein: CASTRGGIQNTEAFF
V gene: TRBV5-5; J gene: TRBJ1-2; clone size: .; D gene: TRBD1; CDR3 DNA: TGTGCCAGCAGCCCCGCTGGGGGACAGGGGGCAAACTATGGCTACACCTTC; CDR3 protein: CASSPAGGQGANYGYTF
V gene: TRBV19; J gene: TRBJ2-1; clone size: .; D gene: TRBD2; CDR3 DNA: TGTGCCAGTAGTTTTCGGACTAGCACCTATAGGGATGAGCAGTTCTTC; CDR3 protein: CASSFRTSTYRDEQFF
V gene: TRBV6-5; J gene: TRBJ1-4; clone size: .; D gene: TRBD1; CDR3 DNA: TGTGCCAGCAGTCAGGGGGTGGGAAATGAAAAACTGTTTTTT; CDR3 protein: CASSQGVGNEKLFF
V gene: TRBV24-1; J gene: TRBJ2-5; clone size: .; D gene: .; CDR3 DNA: TGTGCCACCAGTGCTGGGATAGCGTGGAAAGAGACCCAGTACTTC; CDR3 protein: CATSAGIAWKETQYF